Included here is one T cell receptor beta chain sequence, with context. The sample comes from a study of blood T cell repertoires in COVID-19. Study as a whole: There were acute and convalescent COVID-19 samples, and they came from the United States, Italy and Spain. T cells, B-cell-depleted T cells, or PBMCs supplied cDNA or gDNA.

Participants had their cohort set by participant-reported clinical history. Profiling relied on immunoSEQ multiplex PCR, and the TCRdb table lists in-frame clones only, not all of them. The profile shows around 230,000 clones, roughly 90% of them singletons. This TCR derives from a woman in her forties with acute COVID-19. Material for sequencing was PBMCs or T cells enriched from blood (not recorded which).

The CDR3 spells CASSPRGTEAFF. The CDR3 DNA is TGTGCCAGCAGCCCCCGGGGGACTGAAGCTTTCTTT. V is TRBV3-1 (or the pseudogene TRBV3-2) and J is TRBJ1-1, with D perhaps TRBD1 (5 bases). V lost 4 bases and J lost 5, with 8 bases in between. This CDR3 contains 12 residues. Germline V lookup: CDR1 LGHDT, CDR2 YNNKEL (reference sequence).